The table lists the clone carrying this TCR beta chain with a few counts. Its antigen is unidentified. This sample was taken from a study of vaccination and CD4 T cells after COVID-19. Study-level information: Convalescents were six males and four females, two of them Hispanic. Cells were stimulated with overlapping spike peptide pools from SARS-CoV-2, HCoV-NL63, HCoV-OC43 and HCoV-229E.

The Oncomine TCR Beta short-read assay sequenced DNA from cultured CD4+ T cells. From the PCR reads, TCRdb called clonotypes with MiXCR, one entry per CDR3 protein. The repertoire includes over 10,000 distinct CDR3 sequences, around 27% of them detected once, and 25% to 30% sits in the top ten. Documented treatment: roughly 10-day PBMC culture with coronavirus spike peptide pools or control peptides (ViraFEST assay). Once peptide pools had expanded antigen-specific T cells, ViraFEST sequenced TCRs. V was clipped by 7 bases and J by 1 base, with 8 bases between them. Germline CDR1 is KGHDR and CDR2 is SFDVKD. The CDR3 has 13 residues.

Sequenced here: CD4+ T cells from blood, cultured in vitro, sampled before SARS-CoV-2 vaccination. This clonotype was sampled from a human donor who received a COVID-19 vaccine. The chain has TRBV24-1 and TRBJ2-3; D is perhaps TRBD1 (5 bases). CDR3 in amino acids: CATSRVGTDTQYF. CDR3 coding DNA: TGTGCCACCAGCAGGGTTGGCACAGATACGCAGTATTTT.